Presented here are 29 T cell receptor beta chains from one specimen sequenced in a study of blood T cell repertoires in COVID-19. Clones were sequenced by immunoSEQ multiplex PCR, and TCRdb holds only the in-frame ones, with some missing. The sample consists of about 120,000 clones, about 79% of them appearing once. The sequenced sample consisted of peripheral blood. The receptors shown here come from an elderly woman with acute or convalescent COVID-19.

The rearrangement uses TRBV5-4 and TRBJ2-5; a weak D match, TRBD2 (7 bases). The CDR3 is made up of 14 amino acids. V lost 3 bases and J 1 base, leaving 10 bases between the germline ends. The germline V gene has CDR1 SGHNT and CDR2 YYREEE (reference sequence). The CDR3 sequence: CASSWGGAQETQYF. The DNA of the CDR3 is TGTGCCAGCAGCTGGGGGGGGGCCCAAGAGACCCAGTACTTC.

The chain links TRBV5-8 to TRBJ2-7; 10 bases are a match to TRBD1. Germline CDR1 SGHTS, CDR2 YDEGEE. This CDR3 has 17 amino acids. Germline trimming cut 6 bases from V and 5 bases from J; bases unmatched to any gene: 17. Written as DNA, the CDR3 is TGTGCCAGCACGAAAAGGCCCGGGACAGGGGCTTGGAACGAGCAGTACTTC. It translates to CASTKRPGTGAWNEQYF.

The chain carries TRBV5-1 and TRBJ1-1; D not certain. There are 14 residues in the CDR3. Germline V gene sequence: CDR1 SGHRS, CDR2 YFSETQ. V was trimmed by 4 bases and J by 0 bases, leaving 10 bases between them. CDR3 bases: TGCGCCAGCAGCCCGGCGGGGATGAACACTGAAGCTTTCTTT. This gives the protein CASSPAGMNTEAFF.

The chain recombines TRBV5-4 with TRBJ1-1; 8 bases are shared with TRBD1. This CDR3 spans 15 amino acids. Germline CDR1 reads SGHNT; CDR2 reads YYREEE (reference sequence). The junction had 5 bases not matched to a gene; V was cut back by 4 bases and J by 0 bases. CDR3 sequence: CASSIGQGLNTEAFF. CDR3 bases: TGTGCCAGCAGCATCGGACAGGGATTGAACACTGAAGCTTTCTTT. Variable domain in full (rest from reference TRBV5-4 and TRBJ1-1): ETGVTQSPTHLIKTRGQQVTLRCSSQSGHNTVSWYQQALGQGPQFIFQYYREEENGRGNFPPRFSGLQFPNYSSELNVNALELDDSALYLCASSIGQGLNTEAFFGQGTRLTVV.

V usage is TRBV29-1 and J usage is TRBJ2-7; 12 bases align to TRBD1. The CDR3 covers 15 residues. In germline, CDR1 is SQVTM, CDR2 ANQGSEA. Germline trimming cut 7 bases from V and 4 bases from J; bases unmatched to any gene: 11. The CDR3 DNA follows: TGCAGCGCTGGGGGGACAGGGGGCAATGTATACGAGCAGTACTTC. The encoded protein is CSAGGTGGNVYEQYF.

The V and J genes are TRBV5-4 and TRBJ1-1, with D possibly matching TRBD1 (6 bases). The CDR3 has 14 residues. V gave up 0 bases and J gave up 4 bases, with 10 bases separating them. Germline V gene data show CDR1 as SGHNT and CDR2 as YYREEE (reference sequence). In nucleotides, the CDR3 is TGTGCCAGCAGCTTGGTACAGGGCGGCACTGAAGCTTTCTTT. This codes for CASSLVQGGTEAFF.

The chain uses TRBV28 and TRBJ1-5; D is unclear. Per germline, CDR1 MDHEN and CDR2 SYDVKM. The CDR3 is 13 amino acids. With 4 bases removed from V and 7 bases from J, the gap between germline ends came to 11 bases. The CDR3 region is CASSSREGQPQHF. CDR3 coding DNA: TGTGCCAGCAGTTCAAGGGAGGGCCAGCCCCAGCATTTT.

The DNA for the CDR3 is TGCGCCAGCAGCTCGGCCCCGGGAAGAGAGGATGAGCAGTACTTC. Amino acid sequence: CASSSAPGREDEQYF. The J gene is TRBJ2-7, the V gene TRBV5-1; D may be TRBD2 (5 bases). This CDR3 has 15 amino acids. Germline values: CDR1 SGHRS, CDR2 YFSETQ. V lost 3 bases and J 7 bases, leaving 20 bases between the germline ends.

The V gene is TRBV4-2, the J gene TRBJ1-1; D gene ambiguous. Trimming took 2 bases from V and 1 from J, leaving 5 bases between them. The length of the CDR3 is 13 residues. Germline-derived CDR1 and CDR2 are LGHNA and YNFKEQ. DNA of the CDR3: TGTGCCAGCAGCCAAACAAGGAACACTGAAGCTTTCTTT. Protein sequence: CASSQTRNTEAFF.

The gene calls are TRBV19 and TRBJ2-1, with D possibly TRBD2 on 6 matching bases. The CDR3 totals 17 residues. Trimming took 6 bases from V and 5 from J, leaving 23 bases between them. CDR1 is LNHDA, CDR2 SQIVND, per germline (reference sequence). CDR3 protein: CASRQISGTQAHNEQFF. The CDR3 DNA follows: TGTGCCAGTAGACAAATTTCCGGGACTCAGGCCCACAATGAGCAGTTCTTC.

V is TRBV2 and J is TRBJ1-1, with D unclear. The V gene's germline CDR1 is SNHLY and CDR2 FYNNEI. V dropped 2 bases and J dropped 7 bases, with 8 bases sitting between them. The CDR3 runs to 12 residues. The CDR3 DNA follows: TGTGCCAGCAGTGAACAGTCCTTTGAAGCTTTCTTT. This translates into CASSEQSFEAFF. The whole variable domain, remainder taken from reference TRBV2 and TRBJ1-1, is EPEVTQTPSHQVTQMGQEVILRCVPISNHLYFYWYRQILGQKVEFLVSFYNNEISEKSEIFDDQFSVERPDGSNFTLKIRSTKLEDSAMYFCASSEQSFEAFFGQGTRLTVV.

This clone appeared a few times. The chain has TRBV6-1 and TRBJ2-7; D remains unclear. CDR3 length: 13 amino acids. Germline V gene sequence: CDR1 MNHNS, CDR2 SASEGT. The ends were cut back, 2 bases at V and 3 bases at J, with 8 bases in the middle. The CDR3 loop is CASSESRYYEQYF. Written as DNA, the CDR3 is TGTGCCAGCAGTGAATCACGGTACTACGAGCAGTACTTC.

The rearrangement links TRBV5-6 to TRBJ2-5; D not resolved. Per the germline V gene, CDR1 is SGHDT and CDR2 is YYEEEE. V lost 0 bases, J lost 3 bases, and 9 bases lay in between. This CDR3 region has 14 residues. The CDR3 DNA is TGTGCCAGCAGCTTGGCCCGGCTAGAAGAGACCCAGTACTTC. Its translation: CASSLARLEETQYF.

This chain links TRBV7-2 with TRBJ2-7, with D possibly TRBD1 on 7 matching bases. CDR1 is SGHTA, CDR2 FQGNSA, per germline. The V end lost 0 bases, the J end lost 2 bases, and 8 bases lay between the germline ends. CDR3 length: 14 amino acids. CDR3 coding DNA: TGTGCCAGCAGCTTAGCCAGGGGGGCCTACGAGCAGTACTTC. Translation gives CASSLARGAYEQYF.

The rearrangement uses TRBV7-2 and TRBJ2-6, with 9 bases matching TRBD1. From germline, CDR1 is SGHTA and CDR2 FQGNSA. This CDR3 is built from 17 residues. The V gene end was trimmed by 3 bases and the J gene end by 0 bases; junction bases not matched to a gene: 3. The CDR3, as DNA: TGTGCCAGCAGCTTTGGACAGGGGATCTCTGGGGCCAACGTCCTGACTTTC. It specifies CASSFGQGISGANVLTF. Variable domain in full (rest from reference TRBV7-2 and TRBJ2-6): GAGVSQSPSNKVTEKGKDVELRCDPISGHTALYWYRQSLGQGLEFLIYFQGNSAPDKSGLPSDRFSAERTGGSVSTLTIQRTQQEDSAVYLCASSFGQGISGANVLTFGAGSRLTVL.

CDR3 nucleotides: TGTGCCAGCAGTGGACAGGCGCAAGAGACCCAGTACTTC. Translated, it gives CASSGQAQETQYF. J is TRBJ2-5 and V is TRBV2, with D possibly TRBD1 on 6 matching bases. This CDR3 is 13 amino acids long. Trimming took off 4 bases at V and 2 bases at J, with 8 bases between the two ends. Germline-derived CDR1 and CDR2 are SNHLY and FYNNEI. Variable domain in full (rest from reference TRBV2 and TRBJ2-5): EPEVTQTPSHQVTQMGQEVILRCVPISNHLYFYWYRQILGQKVEFLVSFYNNEISEKSEIFDDQFSVERPDGSNFTLKIRSTKLEDSAMYFCASSGQAQETQYFGPGTRLLVL.

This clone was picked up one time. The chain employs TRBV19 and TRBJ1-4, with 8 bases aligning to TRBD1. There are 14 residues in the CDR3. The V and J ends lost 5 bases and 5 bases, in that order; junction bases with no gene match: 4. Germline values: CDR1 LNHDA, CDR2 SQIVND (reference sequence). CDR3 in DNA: TGTGCCAGTAGTGACAGGGGAGGGAATGAAAAACTGTTTTTT. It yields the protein CASSDRGGNEKLFF.

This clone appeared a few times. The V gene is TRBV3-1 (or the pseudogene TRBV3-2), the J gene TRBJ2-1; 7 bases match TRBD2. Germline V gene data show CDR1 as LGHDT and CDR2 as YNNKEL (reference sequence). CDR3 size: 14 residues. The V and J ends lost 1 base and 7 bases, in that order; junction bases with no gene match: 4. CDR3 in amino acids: CASSQGTAGNEQFF. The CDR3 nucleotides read TGTGCCAGCAGCCAAGGAACAGCGGGAAATGAGCAGTTCTTC.

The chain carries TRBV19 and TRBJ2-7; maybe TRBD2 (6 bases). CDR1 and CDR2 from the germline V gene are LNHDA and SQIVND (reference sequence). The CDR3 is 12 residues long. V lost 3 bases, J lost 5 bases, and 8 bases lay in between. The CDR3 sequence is CASSIGGDEQYF. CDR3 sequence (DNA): TGTGCCAGTAGTATTGGAGGGGACGAGCAGTACTTC.

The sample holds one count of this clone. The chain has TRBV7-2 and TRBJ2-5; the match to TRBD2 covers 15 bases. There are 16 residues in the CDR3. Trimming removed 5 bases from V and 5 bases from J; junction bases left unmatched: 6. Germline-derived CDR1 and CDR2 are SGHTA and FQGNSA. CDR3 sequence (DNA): TGTGCCAGCAGCGCCGGACTAGCGGGGGGGCTGGAGACCCAGTACTTC. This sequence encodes CASSAGLAGGLETQYF. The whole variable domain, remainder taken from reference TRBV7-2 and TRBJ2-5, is GAGVSQSPSNKVTEKGKDVELRCDPISGHTALYWYRQSLGQGLEFLIYFQGNSAPDKSGLPSDRFSAERTGGSVSTLTIQRTQQEDSAVYLCASSAGLAGGLETQYFGPGTRLLVL.

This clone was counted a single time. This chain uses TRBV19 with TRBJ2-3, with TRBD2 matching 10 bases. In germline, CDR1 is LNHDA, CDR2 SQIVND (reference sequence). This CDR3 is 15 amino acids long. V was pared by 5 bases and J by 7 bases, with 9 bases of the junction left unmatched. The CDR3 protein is CASSGSGGASNTQYF. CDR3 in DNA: TGTGCCAGTAGTGGCAGCGGGGGGGCTTCAAATACGCAGTATTTT.

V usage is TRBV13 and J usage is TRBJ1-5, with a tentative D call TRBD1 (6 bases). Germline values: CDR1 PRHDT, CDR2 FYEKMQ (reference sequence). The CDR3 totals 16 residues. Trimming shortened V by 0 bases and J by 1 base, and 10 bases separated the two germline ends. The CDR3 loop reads CASSLGRGTSNQPQHF. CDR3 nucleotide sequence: TGTGCCAGCAGCTTAGGGCGGGGGACAAGCAATCAGCCCCAGCATTTT.

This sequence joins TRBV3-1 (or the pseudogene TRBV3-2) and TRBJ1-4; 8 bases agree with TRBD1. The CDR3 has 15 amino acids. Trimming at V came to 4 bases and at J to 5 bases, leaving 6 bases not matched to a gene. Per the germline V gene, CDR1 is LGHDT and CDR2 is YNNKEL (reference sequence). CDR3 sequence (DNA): TGTGCCAGCAGCCCGTGGGACAGGAGAAATGAAAAACTGTTTTTT. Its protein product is CASSPWDRRNEKLFF.

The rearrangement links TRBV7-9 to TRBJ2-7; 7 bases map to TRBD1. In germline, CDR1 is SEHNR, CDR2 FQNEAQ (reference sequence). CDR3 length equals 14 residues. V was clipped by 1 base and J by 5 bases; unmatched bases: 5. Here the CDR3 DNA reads TGTGCCAGCAGCTTAGGTGGGACAGACCACGAGCAGTACTTC. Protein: CASSLGGTDHEQYF.

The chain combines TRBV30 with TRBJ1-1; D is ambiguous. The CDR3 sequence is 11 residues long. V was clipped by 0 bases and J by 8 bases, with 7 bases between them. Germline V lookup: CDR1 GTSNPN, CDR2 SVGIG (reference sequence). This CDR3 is CAWSVFGEAFF. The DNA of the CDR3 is TGTGCCTGGAGTGTATTCGGGGAAGCTTTCTTT. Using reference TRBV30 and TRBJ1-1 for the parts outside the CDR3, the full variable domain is SQTIHQWPATLVQPVGSPLSLECTVEGTSNPNLYWYRQAAGRGLQLLFYSVGIGQISSEVPQNLSASRPQDRQFILSSKKLLLSDSGFYLCAWSVFGEAFFGQGTRLTVV.

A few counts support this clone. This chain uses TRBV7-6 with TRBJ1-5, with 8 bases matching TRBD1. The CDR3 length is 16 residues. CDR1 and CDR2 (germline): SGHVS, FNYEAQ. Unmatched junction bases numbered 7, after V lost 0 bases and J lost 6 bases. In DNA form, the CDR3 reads TGTGCCAGCAGCTTAGCTGCAGGGGGCCCGGGTCAGCCCCAGCATTTT. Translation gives CASSLAAGGPGQPQHF.

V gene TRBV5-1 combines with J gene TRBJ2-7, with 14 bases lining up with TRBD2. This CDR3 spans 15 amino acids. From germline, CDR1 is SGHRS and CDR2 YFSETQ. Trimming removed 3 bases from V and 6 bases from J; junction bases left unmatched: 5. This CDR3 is CASSSGLAGESEQYF. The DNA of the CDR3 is TGCGCCAGCAGCTCGGGACTAGCGGGAGAAAGCGAGCAGTACTTC.

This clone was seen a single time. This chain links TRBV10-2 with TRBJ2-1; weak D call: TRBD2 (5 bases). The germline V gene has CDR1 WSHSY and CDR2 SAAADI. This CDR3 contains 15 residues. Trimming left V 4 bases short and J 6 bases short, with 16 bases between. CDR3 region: CASSGSLFGSNEQFF. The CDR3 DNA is TGCGCCAGCAGTGGATCTTTGTTTGGGAGCAATGAGCAGTTCTTC.

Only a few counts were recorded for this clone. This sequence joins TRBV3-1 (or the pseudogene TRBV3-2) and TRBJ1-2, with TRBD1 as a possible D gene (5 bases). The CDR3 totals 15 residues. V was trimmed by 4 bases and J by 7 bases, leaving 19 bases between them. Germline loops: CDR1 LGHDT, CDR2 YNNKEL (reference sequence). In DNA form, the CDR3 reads TGTGCCAGCAGCCCTCCGGGACTCGGTTCGGGTGGCTACACCTTC. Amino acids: CASSPPGLGSGGYTF.